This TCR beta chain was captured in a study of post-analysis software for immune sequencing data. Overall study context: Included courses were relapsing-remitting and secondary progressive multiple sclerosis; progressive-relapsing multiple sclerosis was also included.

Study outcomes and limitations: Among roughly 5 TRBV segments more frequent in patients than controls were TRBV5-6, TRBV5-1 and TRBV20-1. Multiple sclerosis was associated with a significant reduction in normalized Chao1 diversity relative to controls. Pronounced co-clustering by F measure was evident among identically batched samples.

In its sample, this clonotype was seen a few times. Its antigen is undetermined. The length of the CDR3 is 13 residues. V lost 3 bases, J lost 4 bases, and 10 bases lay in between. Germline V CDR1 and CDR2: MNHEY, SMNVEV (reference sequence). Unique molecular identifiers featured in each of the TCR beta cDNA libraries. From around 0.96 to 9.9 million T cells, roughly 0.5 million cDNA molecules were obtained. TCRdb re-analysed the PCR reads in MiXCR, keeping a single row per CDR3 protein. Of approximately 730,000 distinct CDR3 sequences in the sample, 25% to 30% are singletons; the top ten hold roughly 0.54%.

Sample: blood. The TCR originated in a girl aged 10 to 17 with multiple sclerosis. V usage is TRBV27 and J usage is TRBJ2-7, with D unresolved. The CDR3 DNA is TGTGCCAGCAGTTTCCCAGGACCGTACGAGCAGTACTTC. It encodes CASSFPGPYEQYF.